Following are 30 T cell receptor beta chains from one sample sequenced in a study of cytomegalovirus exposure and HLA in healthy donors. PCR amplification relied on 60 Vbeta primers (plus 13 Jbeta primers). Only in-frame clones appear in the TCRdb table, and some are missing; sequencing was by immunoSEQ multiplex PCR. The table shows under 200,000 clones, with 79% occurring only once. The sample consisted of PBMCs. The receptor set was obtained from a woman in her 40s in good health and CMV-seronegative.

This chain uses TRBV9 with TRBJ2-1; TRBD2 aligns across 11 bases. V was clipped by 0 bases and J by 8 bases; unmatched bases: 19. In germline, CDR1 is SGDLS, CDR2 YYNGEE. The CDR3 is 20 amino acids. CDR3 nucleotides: TGTGCCAGCAGCGTAGTGGGACTAGCGGACGGCCAAGGGGTAACGGATGAGCAGTTCTTC. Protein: CASSVVGLADGQGVTDEQFF.

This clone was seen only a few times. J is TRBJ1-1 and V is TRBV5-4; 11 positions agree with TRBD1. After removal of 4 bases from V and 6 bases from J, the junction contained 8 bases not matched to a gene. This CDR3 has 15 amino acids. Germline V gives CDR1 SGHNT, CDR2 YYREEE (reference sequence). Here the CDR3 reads CASSQFGQGAPEAFF. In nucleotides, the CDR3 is TGTGCCAGCAGCCAATTCGGACAGGGGGCCCCTGAAGCTTTCTTT.

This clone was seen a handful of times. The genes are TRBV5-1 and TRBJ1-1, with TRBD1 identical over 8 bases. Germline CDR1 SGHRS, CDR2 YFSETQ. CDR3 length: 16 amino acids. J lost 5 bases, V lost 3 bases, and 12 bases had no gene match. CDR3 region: CASSSNFDRGRTEAFF. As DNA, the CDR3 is TGCGCCAGCAGCTCGAATTTTGACAGGGGACGGACTGAAGCTTTCTTT.

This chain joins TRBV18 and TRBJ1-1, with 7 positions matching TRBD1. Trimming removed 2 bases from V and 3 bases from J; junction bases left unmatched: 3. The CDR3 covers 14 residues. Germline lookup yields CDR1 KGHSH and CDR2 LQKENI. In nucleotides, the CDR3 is TGTGCCAGCTCACCAACAGGGGTGGACACTGAAGCTTTCTTT. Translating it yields CASSPTGVDTEAFF.

CDR3 DNA sequence: TGTGCCAGCAGTGTTCCCGGGAGAACTTACAATGAGCAGTTCTTC. Protein: CASSVPGRTYNEQFF. The V gene is TRBV28, the J gene TRBJ2-1; D is perhaps TRBD2 (6 bases). This CDR3 contains 15 residues. CDR1 MDHEN and CDR2 SYDVKM come from the germline V gene. The V end lost 5 bases, the J end lost 4 bases, and 15 bases lay between the germline ends.

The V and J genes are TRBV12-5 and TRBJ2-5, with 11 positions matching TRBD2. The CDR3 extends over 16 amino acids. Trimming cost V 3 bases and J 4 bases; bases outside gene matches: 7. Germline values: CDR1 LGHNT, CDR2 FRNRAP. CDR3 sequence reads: CASGFGSGRAGETQYF. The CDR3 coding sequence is TGTGCTAGTGGTTTTGGTAGCGGGAGGGCCGGAGAGACCCAGTACTTC. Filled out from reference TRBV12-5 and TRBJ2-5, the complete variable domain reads DARVTQTPRHKVTEMGQEVTMRCQPILGHNTVFWYRQTMMQGLELLAYFRNRAPLDDSGMPKDRFSAEMPDATLATLKIQPSEPRDSAVYFCASGFGSGRAGETQYFGPGTRLLVL.

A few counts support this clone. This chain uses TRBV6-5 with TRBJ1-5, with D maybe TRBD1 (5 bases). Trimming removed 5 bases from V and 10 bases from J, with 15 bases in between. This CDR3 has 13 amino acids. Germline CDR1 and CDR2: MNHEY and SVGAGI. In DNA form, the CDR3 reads TGTGCCAGCAGTGGTGGAGGGGTAGGTCCCCAGCATTTT. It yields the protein CASSGGGVGPQHF.

The DNA for the CDR3 is TGCGCCAGCAGCTTGGAGGTAGCAAACACTGAAGCTTTCTTT. Amino acid sequence: CASSLEVANTEAFF. V and J are TRBV5-1 and TRBJ1-1, with D unclear. Germline CDR1 reads SGHRS; CDR2 reads YFSETQ. CDR3 size: 14 residues. The V gene lost 0 bases and the J gene lost 2 bases, with 8 bases spanning the gap.

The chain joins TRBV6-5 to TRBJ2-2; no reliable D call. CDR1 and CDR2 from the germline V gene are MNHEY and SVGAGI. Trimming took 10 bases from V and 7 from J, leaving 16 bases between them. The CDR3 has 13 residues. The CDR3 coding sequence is TGTGCCATCCGCTACGCGGTCATCGGGGAGCTGTTTTTT. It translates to CAIRYAVIGELFF.

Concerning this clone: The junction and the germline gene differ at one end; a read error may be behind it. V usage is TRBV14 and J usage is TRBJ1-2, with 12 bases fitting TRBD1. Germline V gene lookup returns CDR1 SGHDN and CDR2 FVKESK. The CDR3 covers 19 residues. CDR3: CASSPFGRLPGQGADGYPF. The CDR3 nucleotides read TGTGCCAGCAGCCCATTCGGAAGACTGCCGGGACAGGGGGCTGATGGCTACCCCTTC.

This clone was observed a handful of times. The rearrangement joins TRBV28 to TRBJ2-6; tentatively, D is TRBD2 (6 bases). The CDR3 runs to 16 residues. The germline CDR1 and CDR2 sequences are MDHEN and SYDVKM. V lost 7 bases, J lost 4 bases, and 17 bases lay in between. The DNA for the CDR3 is TGTGCCAGCACCCCCCTAGGAGGGGCCGGGGCCAACGTCCTGACTTTC. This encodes CASTPLGGAGANVLTF.

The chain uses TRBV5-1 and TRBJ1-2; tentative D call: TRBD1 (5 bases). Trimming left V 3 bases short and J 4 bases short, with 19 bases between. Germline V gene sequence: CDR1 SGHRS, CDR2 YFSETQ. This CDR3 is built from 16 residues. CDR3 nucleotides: TGCGCCAGCAGCTCCCGGGGGGTATCCGGGGCCTATGGCTACACCTTC. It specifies CASSSRGVSGAYGYTF.

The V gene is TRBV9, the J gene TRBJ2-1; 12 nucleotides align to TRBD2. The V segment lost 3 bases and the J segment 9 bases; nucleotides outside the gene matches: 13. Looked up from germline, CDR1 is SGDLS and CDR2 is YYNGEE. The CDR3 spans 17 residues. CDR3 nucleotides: TGTGCCAGCAGCGAGGCCCCACTAGCGGGGGGCGGGGGTGAGCAGTTCTTC. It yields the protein CASSEAPLAGGGGEQFF.

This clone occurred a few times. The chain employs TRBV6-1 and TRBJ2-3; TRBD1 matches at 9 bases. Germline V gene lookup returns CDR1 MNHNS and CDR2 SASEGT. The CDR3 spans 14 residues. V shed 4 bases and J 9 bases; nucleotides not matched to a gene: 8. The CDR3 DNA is TGTGCCAGCAGTGGGGGACAGGGATCGAGGACGCAGTATTTT. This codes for CASSGGQGSRTQYF.

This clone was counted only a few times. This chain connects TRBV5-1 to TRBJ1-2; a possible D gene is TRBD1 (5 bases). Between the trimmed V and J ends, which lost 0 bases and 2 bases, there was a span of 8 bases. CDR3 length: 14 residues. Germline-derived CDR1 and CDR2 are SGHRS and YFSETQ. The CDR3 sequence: CASSLGEGNYGYTF. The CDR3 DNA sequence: TGCGCCAGCAGCTTGGGGGAGGGGAACTATGGCTACACCTTC.

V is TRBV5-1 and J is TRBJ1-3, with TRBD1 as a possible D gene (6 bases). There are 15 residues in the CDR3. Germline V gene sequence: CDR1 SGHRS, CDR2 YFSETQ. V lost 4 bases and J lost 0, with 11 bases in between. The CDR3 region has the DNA TGCGCCAGCAGCAAGGACAGCAGCTCTGGAAACACCATATATTTT. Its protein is CASSKDSSSGNTIYF.

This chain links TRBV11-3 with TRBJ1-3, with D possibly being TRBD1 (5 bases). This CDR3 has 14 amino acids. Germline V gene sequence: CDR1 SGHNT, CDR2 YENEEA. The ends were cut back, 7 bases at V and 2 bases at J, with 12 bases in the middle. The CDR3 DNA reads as TGTGCCAGCAAAGGCGGCAGGGCTGGAAACACCATATATTTT. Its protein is CASKGGRAGNTIYF.

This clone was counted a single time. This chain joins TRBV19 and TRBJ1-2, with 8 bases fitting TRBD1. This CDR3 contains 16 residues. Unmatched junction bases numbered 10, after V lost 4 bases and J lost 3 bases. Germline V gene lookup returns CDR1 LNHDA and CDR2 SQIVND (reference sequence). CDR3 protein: CASSTPPDRVDYGYTF. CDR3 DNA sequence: TGTGCCAGTAGTACCCCACCGGACAGGGTTGACTATGGCTACACCTTC.

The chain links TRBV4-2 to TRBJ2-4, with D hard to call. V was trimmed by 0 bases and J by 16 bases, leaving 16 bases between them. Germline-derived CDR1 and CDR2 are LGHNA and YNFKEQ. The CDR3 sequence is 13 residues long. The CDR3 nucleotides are TGTGCCAGCAGCCAAGAAGGTTCTAGAAAGTTATACTTC. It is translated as CASSQEGSRKLYF.

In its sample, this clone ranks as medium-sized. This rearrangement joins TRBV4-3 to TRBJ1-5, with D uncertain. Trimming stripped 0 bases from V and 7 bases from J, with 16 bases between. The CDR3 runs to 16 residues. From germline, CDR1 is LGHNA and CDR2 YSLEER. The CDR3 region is CASSQDRSAAGQPQHF. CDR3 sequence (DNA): TGCGCCAGCAGCCAAGATCGGTCGGCCGCGGGGCAGCCCCAGCATTTT.

CDR3 DNA sequence: TGTGCCAGCTCACTTAAACAGGGAGAGGGCTACACCTTC. Encoded protein: CASSLKQGEGYTF. The gene calls are TRBV18 and TRBJ1-2; maybe TRBD1 (6 bases). CDR3 length: 13 residues. Looked up from germline, CDR1 is KGHSH and CDR2 is LQKENI. V lost 4 bases and J lost 8, with 14 bases in between.

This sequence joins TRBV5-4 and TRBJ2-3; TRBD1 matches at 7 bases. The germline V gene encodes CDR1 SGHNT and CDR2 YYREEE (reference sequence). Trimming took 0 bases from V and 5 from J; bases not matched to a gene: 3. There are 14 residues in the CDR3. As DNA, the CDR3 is TGTGCCAGCAGCTTGGTGGCAGGGGGAGATACGCAGTATTTT. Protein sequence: CASSLVAGGDTQYF.

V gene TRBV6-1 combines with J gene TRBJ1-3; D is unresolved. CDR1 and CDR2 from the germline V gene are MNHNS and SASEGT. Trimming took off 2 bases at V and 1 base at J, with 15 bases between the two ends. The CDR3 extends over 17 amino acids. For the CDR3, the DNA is TGTGCCAGCAGTGAAACTGCAACCGCCCGATCTGGAAACACCATATATTTT. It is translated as CASSETATARSGNTIYF.

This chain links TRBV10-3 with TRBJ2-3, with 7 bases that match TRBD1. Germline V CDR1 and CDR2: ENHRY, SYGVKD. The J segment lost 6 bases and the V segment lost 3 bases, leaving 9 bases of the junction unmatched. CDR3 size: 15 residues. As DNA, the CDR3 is TGTGCCATCAGTGACAACAGGGGATATCAGGATACGCAGTATTTT. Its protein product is CAISDNRGYQDTQYF.

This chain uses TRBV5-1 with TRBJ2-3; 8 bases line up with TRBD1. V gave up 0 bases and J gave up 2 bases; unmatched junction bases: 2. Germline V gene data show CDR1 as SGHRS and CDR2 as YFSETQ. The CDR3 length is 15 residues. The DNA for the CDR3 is TGCGCCAGCAGCTTGGGGACAGGGATCACAGATACGCAGTATTTT. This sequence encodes CASSLGTGITDTQYF.

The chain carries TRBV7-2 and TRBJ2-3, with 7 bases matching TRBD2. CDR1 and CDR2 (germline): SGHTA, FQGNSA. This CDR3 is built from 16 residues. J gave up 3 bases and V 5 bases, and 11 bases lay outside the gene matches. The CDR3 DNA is TGTGCCAGCAGCCCCCCTTTAAAGCGGGAAACAGATACGCAGTATTTT. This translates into CASSPPLKRETDTQYF. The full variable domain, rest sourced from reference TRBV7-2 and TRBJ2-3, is GAGVSQSPSNKVTEKGKDVELRCDPISGHTALYWYRQSLGQGLEFLIYFQGNSAPDKSGLPSDRFSAERTGGSVSTLTIQRTQQEDSAVYLCASSPPLKRETDTQYFGPGTRLTVL.

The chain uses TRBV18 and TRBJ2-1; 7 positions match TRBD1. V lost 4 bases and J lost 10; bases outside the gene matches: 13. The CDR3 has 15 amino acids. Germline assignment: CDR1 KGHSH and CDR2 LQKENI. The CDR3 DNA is TGTGCCAGCTCACTTCGACAGGGTATGAGTCGAGAGCAGTTCTTC. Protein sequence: CASSLRQGMSREQFF.

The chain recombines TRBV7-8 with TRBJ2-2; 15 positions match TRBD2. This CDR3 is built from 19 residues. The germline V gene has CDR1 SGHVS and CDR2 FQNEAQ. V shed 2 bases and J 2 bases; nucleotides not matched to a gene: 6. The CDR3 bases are TGTGCCAGCAGCTTAAGGGGGACTAGCGGGGGGACAAACACCGGGGAGCTGTTTTTT. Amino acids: CASSLRGTSGGTNTGELFF.

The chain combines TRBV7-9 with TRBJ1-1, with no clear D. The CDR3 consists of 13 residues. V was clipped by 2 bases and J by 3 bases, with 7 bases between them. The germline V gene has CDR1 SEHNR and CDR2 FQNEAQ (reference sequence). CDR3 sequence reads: CASSLSEDTEAFF. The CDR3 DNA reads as TGTGCCAGCAGCTTATCAGAGGACACTGAAGCTTTCTTT.

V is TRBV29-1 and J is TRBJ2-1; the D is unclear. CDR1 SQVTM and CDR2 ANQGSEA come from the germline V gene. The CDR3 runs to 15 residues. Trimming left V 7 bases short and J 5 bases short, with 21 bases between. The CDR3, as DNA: TGCAGCGCTCCCCCTCCCGTGGCACATCACAATGAGCAGTTCTTC. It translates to CSAPPPVAHHNEQFF.